This record concerns one T cell receptor beta chain sequence. The CDR3 extends over 13 amino acids. V was clipped by 7 bases and J by 1 base, with 10 bases between them. Germline V gene lookup returns CDR1 SGHRS and CDR2 YFSETQ. This specimen comes from a study of blood T cell repertoires in COVID-19. Across the study: Sources were T cells, B-cell-depleted T cells, or PBMCs; the material itself was cDNA or gDNA.

As processed by the authors: Amplified reference gene primers provided the basis for estimating nucleated cell counts. Profiled with immunoSEQ multiplex PCR; TCRdb holds only in-frame clones, not every one. D and trimming were read from the DNA, whereas the V and J calls and clone size are those reported in that table. Among under 300,000 clones listed, roughly 84% were seen once. The TCR was taken from a man over 45 who had recovered from COVID-19. The J gene is TRBJ2-3, the V gene TRBV5-1; D is unresolved. Material for sequencing was PBMCs or T cells enriched from blood (not recorded which). The CDR3 region has the DNA TGCGCCAGCTATCAGGTGGGCACAGATACGCAGTATTTT. It encodes CASYQVGTDTQYF.